Listed below are T cell receptor beta chains from one sample, sequenced in a study of blood T cell repertoires in COVID-19. Profiled with immunoSEQ multiplex PCR; TCRdb holds only in-frame clones, not every one. The data hold over 45,000 clones, with around 82% observed a single time. Sequencing used peripheral blood. The origin of the receptors is an elderly woman with acute or convalescent COVID-19. CDR3s include the opening cysteine and the closing phenylalanine or tryptophan. D genes are given only for firm matches. Only part of the rows carry a size: once, few, many, or a class if the clone is expanded.

size: -; D: -; V: TRBV2; J: TRBJ2-3; DNA: TGTGCCAGCAACGGGATGTTGGGGGATACGCAGTATTTT; CDR3: CASNGMLGDTQYF
size: -; D: -; V: TRBV21-1; J: TRBJ2-7; DNA: TGTGCCAGCAGCAAAGCTGGACTGGTTGAGACAACCTACGAGCAGTACTTC; CDR3: CASSKAGLVETTYEQYF
size: -; D: TRBD1; V: TRBV11-3; J: TRBJ2-3; DNA: TGTGCCAGCAGCTTACAGGGGGTGACAGATACGCAGTATTTT; CDR3: CASSLQGVTDTQYF
size: once; D: -; V: TRBV5-1; J: TRBJ2-7; DNA: TGCGCCAGCAGTCCCGGAGGGAGGCAGGCGGCCTACGAGCAGTACTTC; CDR3: CASSPGGRQAAYEQYF
size: -; D: TRBD2; V: TRBV15; J: TRBJ2-7; DNA: TGTGCCACCAGCAGTTTTTCGGCGGGGGGGCGTGAGCAGTACTTC; CDR3: CATSSFSAGGREQYF
size: -; D: TRBD1; V: TRBV11-2; J: TRBJ2-3; DNA: TGTGCCAGCAGCGCAGAACAGGGGGCATCGGATACGCAGTATTTT; CDR3: CASSAEQGASDTQYF
size: -; D: TRBD1; V: TRBV27; J: TRBJ1-6; DNA: TGTGCCAGCAGTTCGACAGGGGGGGTTTCACCCCTCCACTTT; CDR3: CASSSTGGVSPLHF
size: once; D: -; V: TRBV6-1; J: TRBJ1-5; DNA: TGTGCCAGCAGTGAATTCGGGGGGGCGGGCAATCAGCCCCAGCATTTT; CDR3: CASSEFGGAGNQPQHF
size: -; D: TRBD1; V: TRBV2; J: TRBJ1-2; DNA: TGTGCCAGCAGAATACAGGGGACTGGTGGCTACACCTTC; CDR3: CASRIQGTGGYTF
size: -; D: TRBD2; V: TRBV12-5; J: TRBJ2-3; DNA: TGTGCTAGTGGGATAGCGGGAGCTAACACAGATACGCAGTATTTT; CDR3: CASGIAGANTDTQYF
size: few; D: -; V: TRBV2; J: TRBJ2-5; DNA: TGTGCCAGCAGGTTCCTAGTTGCGGAGACCCAGTACTTC; CDR3: CASRFLVAETQYF
size: -; D: TRBD1; V: TRBV5-1; J: TRBJ1-4; DNA: TGCGCCAGCAGCTCCCCGGGGCAGGGGGATGAAAAACTGTTTTTT; CDR3: CASSSPGQGDEKLFF
size: -; D: -; V: TRBV28; J: TRBJ2-4; DNA: TGTGCCAGCAGTTTATTCTCCCTCCGGTACTACAACATTCAGTACTTC; CDR3: CASSLFSLRYYNIQYF
size: -; D: TRBD2; V: TRBV19; J: TRBJ2-5; DNA: TGTGCCAGTAGTATAAAGGGGACTAGCGGGGCATACAAAGAGACCCAGTACTTC; CDR3: CASSIKGTSGAYKETQYF
size: -; D: -; V: TRBV6-1; J: TRBJ1-6; DNA: TGTGCCAGCAGTGAAAGGCCGGGCGGGGGGACGAATTCACCCCTCCACTTT; CDR3: CASSERPGGGTNSPLHF
size: -; D: -; V: TRBV2; J: TRBJ1-2; DNA: TGTGCCAGCAGTGGGAACAGGGCCTCCGGGTATGGCTACACCTTC; CDR3: CASSGNRASGYGYTF
size: -; D: TRBD1; V: TRBV2; J: TRBJ2-2; DNA: TGTGCCAGCAGTCGGGACAGGGGAACCGGGGAGCTGTTTTTT; CDR3: CASSRDRGTGELFF
size: -; D: -; V: TRBV27; J: TRBJ2-6; DNA: TGTGCCAGCACTTTCCTCCTTGGGGGACACTCTGGGGCCAACGTCCTGACTTTC; CDR3: CASTFLLGGHSGANVLTF